This T cell receptor beta chain was captured by sequencing in a study of blood T cell repertoires in COVID-19. The Seattle site enrolled patients during active infection and followed them longitudinally. In the authors' methods: Amplified reference gene primers provided the basis for estimating nucleated cell counts. The protocol was immunoSEQ multiplex PCR, while the TCRdb copy is restricted to in-frame clones and leaves out a portion. The V and J calls and the clone size are those of that table, but D and trimming were determined from the DNA. The sample consists of 150,000 to 200,000 clones, roughly 87% of them appearing once. There are 11 residues in the CDR3. Germline V CDR1 and CDR2: MNHEY, SMNVEV (reference sequence). V was cut by 8 bases and J by 3 bases, with 7 bases left in between.

V is TRBV27 and J is TRBJ1-1; D is undetermined. Sequencing was done on a sample of peripheral blood. The sequence was obtained from a woman between 65 and 79 years old with COVID-19, enrolled during active disease. This CDR3 is CASSGYTEAFF. Written as DNA, the CDR3 is TGTGCCAGCTCAGGCTACACTGAAGCTTTCTTT.